This T cell receptor beta chain was obtained from a study of cytomegalovirus exposure and HLA in healthy donors. Findings and caveats of the study: With later analysis, a missense DCLRE1C variant became linked to TCR beta V- and J-gene trimming. Cytomegalovirus-associated TCR beta chains were listed, numbering under 200. In most subjects, TCR beta sequences reportedly gave accurate predictions of HLA-A and HLA-B alleles.

PCR involved 60 Vbeta and 13 Jbeta primers. The method was immunoSEQ multiplex PCR; TCRdb's version includes in-frame clones alone and lacks a portion of them. This sample has 100,000 to 150,000 clones, with 80% to 90% found just once. With regard to this clone: Its target is not known.

The length of the CDR3 is 15 residues. Germline CDR1 SNHLY, CDR2 FYNNEI. With V trimmed by 6 bases and J by 3 bases, 4 bases remained unmatched. The sample taken for sequencing was PBMCs. The sequence was collected from a young woman in good health and CMV-seronegative. The rearrangement links TRBV2 to TRBJ2-1, with 11 nucleotides matching TRBD2. The CDR3, as DNA: TGTGCCAGCAGAGGGACTAGCGGAGTCTACAATGAGCAGTTCTTC. It translates to CASRGTSGVYNEQFF.